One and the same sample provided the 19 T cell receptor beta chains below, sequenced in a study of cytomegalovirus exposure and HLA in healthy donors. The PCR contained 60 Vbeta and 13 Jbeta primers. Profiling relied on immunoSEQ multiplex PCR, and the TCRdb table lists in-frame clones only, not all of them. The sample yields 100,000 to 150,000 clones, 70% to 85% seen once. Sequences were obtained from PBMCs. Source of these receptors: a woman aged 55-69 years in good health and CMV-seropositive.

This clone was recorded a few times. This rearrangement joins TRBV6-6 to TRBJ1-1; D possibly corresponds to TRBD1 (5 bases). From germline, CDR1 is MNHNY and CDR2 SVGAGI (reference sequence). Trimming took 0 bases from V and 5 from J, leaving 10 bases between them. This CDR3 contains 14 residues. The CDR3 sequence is CASSYSGRATEAFF. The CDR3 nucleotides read TGTGCCAGCAGTTACTCGGGCAGGGCTACTGAAGCTTTCTTT.

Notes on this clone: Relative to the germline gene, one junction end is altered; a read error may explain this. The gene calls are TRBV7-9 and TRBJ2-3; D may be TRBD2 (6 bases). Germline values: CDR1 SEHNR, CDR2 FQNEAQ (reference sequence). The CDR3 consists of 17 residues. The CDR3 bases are TGTTCCAGCAGCTTAGGAGGGACTGGGGGGAAGCCAGATACGCAGTATTTT. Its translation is CSSSLGGTGGKPDTQYF.

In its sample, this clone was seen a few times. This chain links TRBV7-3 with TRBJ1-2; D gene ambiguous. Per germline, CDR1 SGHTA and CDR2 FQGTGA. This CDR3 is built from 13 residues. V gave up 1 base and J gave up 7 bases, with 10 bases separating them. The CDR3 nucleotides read TGTGCCAGCAGCTTAAGCGAGGGCCGTGGCTACACCTTC. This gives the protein CASSLSEGRGYTF.

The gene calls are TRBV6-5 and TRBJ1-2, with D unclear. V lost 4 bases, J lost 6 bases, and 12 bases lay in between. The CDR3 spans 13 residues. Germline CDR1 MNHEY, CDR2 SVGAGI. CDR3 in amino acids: CASSSRERNGYTF. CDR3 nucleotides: TGTGCCAGCAGTTCCCGGGAGAGGAATGGCTACACCTTC.

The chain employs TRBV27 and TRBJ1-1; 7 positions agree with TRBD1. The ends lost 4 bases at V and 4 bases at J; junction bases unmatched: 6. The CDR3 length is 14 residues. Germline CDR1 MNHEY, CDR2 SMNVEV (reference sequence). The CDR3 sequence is CASSYQGESTEAFF. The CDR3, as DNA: TGTGCCAGCAGTTATCAGGGGGAGAGCACTGAAGCTTTCTTT.

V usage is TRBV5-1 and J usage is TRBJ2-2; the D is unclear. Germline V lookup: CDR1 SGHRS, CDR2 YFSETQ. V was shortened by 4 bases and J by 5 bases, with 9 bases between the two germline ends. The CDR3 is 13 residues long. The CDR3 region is CASSDTQTGELFF. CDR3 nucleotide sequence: TGCGCCAGCAGCGACACTCAAACCGGGGAGCTGTTTTTT.

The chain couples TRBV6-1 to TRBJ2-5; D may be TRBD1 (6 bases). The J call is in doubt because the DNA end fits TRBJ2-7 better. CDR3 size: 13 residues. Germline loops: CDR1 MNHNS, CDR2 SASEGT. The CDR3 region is CASQGQGPYEQYF. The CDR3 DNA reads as TGTGCCAGCCAGGGGCAGGGGCCCTACGAGCAGTACTTC.

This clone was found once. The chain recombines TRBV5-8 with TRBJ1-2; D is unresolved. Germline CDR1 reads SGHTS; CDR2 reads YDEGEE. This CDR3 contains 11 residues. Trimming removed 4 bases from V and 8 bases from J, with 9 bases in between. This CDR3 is CASSLYPGYTF. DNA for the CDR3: TGTGCCAGCAGCCTCTATCCGGGCTACACCTTC.

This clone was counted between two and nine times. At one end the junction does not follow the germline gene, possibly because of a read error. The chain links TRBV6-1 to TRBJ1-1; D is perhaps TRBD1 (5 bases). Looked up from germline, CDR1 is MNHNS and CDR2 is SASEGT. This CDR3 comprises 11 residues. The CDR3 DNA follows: TGTGCCAGCACCGACGCAGGGAGGAGCCCATTT. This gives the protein CASTDAGRSPF.

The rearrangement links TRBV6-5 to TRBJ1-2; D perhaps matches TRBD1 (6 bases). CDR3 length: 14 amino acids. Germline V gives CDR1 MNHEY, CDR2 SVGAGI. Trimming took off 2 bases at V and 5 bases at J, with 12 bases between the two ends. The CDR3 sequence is CASSYTGSLYGYTF. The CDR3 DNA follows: TGTGCCAGCAGTTACACAGGGAGCCTTTATGGCTACACCTTC.

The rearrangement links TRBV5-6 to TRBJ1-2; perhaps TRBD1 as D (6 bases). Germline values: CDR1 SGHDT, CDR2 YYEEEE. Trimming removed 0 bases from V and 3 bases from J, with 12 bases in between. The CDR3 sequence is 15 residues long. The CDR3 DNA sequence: TGTGCCAGCAGCTTGGGGCATACAGGGTACTATGGCTACACCTTC. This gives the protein CASSLGHTGYYGYTF.

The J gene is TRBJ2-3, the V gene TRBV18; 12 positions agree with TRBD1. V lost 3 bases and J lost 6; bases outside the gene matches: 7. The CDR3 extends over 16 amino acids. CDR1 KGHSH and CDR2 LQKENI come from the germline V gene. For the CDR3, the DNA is TGTGCCAGCTCACCCGCGGGACAGGGGGCGAGGGATACGCAGTATTTT. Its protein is CASSPAGQGARDTQYF.

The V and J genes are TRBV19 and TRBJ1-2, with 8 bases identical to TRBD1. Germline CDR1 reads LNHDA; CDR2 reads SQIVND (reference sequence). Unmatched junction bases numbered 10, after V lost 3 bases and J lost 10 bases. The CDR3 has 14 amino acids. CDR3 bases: TGTGCCAGTAGTATTGGAGACAGGGGAATTGACTACACCTTC. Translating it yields CASSIGDRGIDYTF.

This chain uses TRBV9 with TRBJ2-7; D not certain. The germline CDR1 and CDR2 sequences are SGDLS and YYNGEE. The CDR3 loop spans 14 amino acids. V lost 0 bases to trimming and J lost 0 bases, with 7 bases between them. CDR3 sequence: CASSVDLSSYEQYF. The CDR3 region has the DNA TGTGCCAGCAGCGTAGATCTCAGCTCCTACGAGCAGTACTTC.

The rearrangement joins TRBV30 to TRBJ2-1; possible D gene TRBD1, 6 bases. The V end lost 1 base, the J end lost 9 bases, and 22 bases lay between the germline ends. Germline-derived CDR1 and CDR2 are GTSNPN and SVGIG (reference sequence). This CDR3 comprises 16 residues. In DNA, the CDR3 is TGTGCCTGGAGTGGTAGGCCTTCCGGGACACGGGGTGAGCAGTTCTTC. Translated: CAWSGRPSGTRGEQFF.

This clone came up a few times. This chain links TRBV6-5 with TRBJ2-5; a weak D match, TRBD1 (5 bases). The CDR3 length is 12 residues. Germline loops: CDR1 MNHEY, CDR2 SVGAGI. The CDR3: CAVSQGHETQYF. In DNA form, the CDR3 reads TGTGCTGTTTCCCAGGGTCACGAGACCCAGTACTTC.

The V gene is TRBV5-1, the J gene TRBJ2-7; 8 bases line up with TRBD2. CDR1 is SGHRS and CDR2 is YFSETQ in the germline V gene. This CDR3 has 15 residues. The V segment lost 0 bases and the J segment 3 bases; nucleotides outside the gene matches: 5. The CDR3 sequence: CASSLAGLAGYEQYF. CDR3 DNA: TGCGCCAGCAGCTTGGCCGGGCTAGCGGGCTACGAGCAGTACTTC.

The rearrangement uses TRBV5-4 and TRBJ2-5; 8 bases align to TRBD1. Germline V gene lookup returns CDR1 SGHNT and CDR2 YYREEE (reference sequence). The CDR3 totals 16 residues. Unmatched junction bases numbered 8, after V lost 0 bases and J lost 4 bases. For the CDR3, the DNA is TGTGCCAGCAGCTTGGGGGGGGCAGGGGGCCCAGAGACCCAGTACTTC. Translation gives CASSLGGAGGPETQYF.

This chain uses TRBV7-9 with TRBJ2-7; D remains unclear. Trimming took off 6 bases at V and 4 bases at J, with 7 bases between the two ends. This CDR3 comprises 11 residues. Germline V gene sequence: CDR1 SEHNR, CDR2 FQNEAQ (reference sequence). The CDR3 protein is CASSSMYEQYF. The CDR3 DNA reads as TGTGCCAGCAGTTCAATGTACGAGCAGTACTTC.